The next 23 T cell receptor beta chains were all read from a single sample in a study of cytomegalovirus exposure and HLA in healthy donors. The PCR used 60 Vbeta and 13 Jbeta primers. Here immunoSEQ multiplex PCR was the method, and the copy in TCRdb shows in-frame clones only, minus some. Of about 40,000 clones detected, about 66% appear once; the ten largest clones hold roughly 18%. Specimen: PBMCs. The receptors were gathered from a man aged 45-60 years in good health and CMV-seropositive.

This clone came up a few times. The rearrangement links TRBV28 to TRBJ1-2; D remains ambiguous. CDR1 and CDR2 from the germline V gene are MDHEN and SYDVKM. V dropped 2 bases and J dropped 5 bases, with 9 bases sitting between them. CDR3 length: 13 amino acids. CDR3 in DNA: TGTGCCAGCAGTTTAGCCCCGGGGTATGGCTACACCTTC. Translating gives CASSLAPGYGYTF.

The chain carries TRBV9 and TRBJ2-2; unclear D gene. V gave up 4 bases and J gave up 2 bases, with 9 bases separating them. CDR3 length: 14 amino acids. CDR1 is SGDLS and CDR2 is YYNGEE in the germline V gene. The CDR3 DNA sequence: TGTGCCAGCAGCCCGAGCCGCAACACCGGGGAGCTGTTTTTT. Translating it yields CASSPSRNTGELFF. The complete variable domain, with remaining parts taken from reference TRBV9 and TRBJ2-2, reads DSGVTQTPKHLITATGQRVTLRCSPRSGDLSVYWYQQSLDQGLQFLIQYYNGEERAKGNILERFSAQQFPDLHSELNLSSLELGDSALYFCASSPSRNTGELFFGEGSRLTVL.

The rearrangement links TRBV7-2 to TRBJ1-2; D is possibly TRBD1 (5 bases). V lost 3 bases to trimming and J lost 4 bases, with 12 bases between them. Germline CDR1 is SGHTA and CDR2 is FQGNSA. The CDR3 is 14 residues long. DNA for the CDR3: TGTGCCAGCAGCTTTCGCCAGGGCGGCTATGGCTACACCTTC. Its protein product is CASSFRQGGYGYTF.

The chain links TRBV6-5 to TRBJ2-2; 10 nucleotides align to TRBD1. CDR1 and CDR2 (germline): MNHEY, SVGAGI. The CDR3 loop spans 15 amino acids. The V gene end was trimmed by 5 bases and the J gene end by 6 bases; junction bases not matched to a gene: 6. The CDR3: CASSRRQGAPGELFF. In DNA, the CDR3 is TGTGCCAGCAGTCGCCGACAGGGGGCGCCCGGGGAGCTGTTTTTT.

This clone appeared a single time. In DNA form, the CDR3 reads TGTGCCACGAGTTCTTTCTCCTACGAGCAGTACTTC. This sequence encodes CATSSFSYEQYF. V gene TRBV28 combines with J gene TRBJ2-7; no clear D gene. The V end was cut by 10 bases, the J end by 0 bases, with 10 bases between. This CDR3 contains 12 residues. Germline CDR1 MDHEN, CDR2 SYDVKM. Drawing the rest from reference TRBV28 and TRBJ2-7, the complete variable domain is DVKVTQSSRYLVKRTGEKVFLECVQDMDHENMFWYRQDPGLGLRLIYFSYDVKMKEKGDIPEGYSVSREKKERFSLILESASTNQTSMYLCATSSFSYEQYFGPGTRLTVT.

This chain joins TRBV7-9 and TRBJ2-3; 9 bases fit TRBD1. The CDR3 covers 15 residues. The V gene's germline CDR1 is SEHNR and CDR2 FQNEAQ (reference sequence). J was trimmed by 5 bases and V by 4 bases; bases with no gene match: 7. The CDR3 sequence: CASSSLDRGGDTQYF. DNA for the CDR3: TGTGCCAGCAGCTCCCTGGACAGGGGCGGAGATACGCAGTATTTT. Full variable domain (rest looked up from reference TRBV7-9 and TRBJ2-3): DTGVSQNPRHKITKRGQNVTFRCDPISEHNRLYWYRQTLGQGPEFLTYFQNEAQLEKSRLLSDRFSAERPKGSFSTLEIQRTEQGDSAMYLCASSSLDRGGDTQYFGPGTRLTVL.

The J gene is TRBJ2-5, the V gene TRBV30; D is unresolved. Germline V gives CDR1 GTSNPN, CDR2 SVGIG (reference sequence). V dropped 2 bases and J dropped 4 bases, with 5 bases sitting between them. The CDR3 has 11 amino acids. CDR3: CAWSSRETQYF. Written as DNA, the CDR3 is TGTGCCTGGAGTTCCCGAGAGACCCAGTACTTC.

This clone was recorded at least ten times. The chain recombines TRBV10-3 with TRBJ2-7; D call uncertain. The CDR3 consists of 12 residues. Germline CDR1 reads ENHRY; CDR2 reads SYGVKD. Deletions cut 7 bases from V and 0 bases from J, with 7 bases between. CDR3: CAIMADSYEQYF. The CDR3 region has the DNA TGTGCCATCATGGCAGACTCCTACGAGCAGTACTTC.

In nucleotides, the CDR3 is TGTGCCAGCAGCCTCGCCACAGCTTATGGCTACACCTTC. This codes for CASSLATAYGYTF. This chain uses TRBV6-5 with TRBJ1-2; D remains unclear. The germline V and J ends were trimmed by 6 bases and 5 bases, with 13 bases remaining between them. The CDR3 extends over 13 amino acids. Germline CDR1 MNHEY, CDR2 SVGAGI.

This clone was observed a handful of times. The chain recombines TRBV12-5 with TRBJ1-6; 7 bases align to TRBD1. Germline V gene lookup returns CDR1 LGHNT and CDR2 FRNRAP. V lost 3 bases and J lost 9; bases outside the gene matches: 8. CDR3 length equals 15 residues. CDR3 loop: CASGLQGTLGSPLHF. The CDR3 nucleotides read TGTGCTAGTGGTTTACAGGGGACGTTGGGTTCACCCCTCCACTTT.

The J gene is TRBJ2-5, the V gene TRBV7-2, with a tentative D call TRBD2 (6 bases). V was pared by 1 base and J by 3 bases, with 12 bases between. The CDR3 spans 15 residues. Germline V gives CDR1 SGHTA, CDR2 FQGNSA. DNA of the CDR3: TGTGCCAGCAGCTTAGTTGGGGGGTCTGAAGAGACCCAGTACTTC. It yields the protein CASSLVGGSEETQYF.

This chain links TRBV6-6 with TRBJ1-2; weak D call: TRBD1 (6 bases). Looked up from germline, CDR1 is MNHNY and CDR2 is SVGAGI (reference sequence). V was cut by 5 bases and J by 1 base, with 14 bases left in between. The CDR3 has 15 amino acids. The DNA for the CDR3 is TGTGCCAGCAGTCTAGACAGGACCTTTAACTATGGCTACACCTTC. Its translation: CASSLDRTFNYGYTF.

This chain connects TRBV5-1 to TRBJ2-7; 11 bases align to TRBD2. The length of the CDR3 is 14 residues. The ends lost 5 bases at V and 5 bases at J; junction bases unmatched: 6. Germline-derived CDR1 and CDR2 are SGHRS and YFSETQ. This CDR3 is CASRPTSGVNEQYF. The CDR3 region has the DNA TGCGCCAGCAGACCGACTAGCGGGGTCAACGAGCAGTACTTC.

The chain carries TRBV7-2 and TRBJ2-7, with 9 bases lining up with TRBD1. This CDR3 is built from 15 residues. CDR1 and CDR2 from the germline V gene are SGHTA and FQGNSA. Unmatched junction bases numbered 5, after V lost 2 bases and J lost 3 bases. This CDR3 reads CASSLSGQGIYEQYF. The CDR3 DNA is TGTGCCAGCAGCTTATCGGGACAGGGAATCTACGAGCAGTACTTC.

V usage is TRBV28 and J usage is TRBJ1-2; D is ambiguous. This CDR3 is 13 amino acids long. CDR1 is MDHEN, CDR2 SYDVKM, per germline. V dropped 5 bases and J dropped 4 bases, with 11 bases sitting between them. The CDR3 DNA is TGTGCCAGCAGTGGCCGGCGGGCCTATGGCTACACCTTC. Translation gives CASSGRRAYGYTF.

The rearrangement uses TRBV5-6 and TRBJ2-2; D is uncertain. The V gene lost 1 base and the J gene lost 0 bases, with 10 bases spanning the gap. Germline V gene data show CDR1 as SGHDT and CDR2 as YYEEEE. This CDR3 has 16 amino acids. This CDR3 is CASSLFTTTNTGELFF. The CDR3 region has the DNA TGTGCCAGCAGCTTGTTTACGACAACGAACACCGGGGAGCTGTTTTTT.

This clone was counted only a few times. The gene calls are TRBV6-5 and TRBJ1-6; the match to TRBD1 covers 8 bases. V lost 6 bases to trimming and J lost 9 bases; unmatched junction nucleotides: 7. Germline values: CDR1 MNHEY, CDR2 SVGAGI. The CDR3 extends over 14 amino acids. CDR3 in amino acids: CASRPRTGSSPLHF. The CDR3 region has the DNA TGTGCCAGCAGGCCCCGGACAGGGAGTTCACCCCTCCACTTT.

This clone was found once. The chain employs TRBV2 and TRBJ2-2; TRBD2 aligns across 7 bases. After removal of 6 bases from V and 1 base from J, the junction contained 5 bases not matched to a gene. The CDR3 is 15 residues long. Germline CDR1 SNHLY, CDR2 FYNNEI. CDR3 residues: CASSWEGLNTGELFF. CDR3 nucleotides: TGTGCCAGCAGCTGGGAGGGGTTGAACACCGGGGAGCTGTTTTTT.

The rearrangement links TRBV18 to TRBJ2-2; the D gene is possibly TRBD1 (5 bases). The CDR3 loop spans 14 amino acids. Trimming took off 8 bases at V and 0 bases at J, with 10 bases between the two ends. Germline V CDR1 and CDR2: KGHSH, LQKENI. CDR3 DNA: TGTGCCAGCGACAGAGCCGCGAACACCGGGGAGCTGTTTTTT. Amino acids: CASDRAANTGELFF.

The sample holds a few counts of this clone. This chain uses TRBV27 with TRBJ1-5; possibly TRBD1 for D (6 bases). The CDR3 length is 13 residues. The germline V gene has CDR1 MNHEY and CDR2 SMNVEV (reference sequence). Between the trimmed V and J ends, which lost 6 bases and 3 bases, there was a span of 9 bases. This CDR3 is CASSTGLNQPQHF. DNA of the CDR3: TGTGCCAGCAGCACAGGGCTCAATCAGCCCCAGCATTTT.

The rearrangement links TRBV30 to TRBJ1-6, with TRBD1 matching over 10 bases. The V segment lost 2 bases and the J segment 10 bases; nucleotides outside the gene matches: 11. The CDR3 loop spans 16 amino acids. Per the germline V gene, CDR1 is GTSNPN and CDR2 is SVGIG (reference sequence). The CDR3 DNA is TGTGCCTGGAGTACTGACGGGACAGGGGCAAGATCACCCCTCCACTTT. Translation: CAWSTDGTGARSPLHF. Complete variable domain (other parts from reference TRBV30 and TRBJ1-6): SQTIHQWPATLVQPVGSPLSLECTVEGTSNPNLYWYRQAAGRGLQLLFYSVGIGQISSEVPQNLSASRPQDRQFILSSKKLLLSDSGFYLCAWSTDGTGARSPLHFGNGTRLTVT.

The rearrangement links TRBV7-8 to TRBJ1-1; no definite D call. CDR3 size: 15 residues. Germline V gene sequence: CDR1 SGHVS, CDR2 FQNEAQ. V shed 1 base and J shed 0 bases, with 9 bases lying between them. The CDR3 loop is CASSLDGQMNTEAFF. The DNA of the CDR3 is TGTGCCAGCAGCTTAGATGGGCAGATGAACACTGAAGCTTTCTTT.

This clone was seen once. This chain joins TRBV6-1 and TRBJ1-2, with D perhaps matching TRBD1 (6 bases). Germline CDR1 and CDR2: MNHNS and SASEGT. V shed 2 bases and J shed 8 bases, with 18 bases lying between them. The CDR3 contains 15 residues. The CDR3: CASSERVQGISGYTF. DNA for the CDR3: TGTGCCAGCAGTGAAAGAGTGCAGGGGATTTCGGGCTACACCTTC.